This T cell receptor beta chain was profiled in a study of T cell responses to AZD1222 COVID-19 vaccine. General study points: The CD4 TCRs associated with vaccination extended across spike and predominated at 160-218 and 743-854.

Some clones are missing from TCRdb's copy, which holds only in-frame ones; the method was immunoSEQ multiplex PCR. Of roughly 110,000 clones listed, around 89% are singletons. With V trimmed by 3 bases and J by 0 bases, 4 bases remained unmatched. The CDR3 has 15 amino acids. Germline V gene sequence: CDR1 MNHEY, CDR2 SVGEGT. For this clone: Its antigen remains unidentified.

The receptor's source is an adult who received the AZD1222 COVID-19 vaccine. The chain uses TRBV6-2 or TRBV6-3 and TRBJ1-2; 7 bases map to TRBD1. This specimen consisted of peripheral blood, obtained 28 days after the second AZD1222 dose. DNA for the CDR3: TGTGCCAGCAGTTATTCGGGGACAGCTAACTATGGCTACACCTTC. Amino acids: CASSYSGTANYGYTF.